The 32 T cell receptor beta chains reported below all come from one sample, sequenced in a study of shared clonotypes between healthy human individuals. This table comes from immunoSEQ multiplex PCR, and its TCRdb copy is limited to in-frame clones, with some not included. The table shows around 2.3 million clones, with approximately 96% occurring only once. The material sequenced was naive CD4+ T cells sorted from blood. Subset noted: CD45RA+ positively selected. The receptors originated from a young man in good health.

DNA of the CDR3: TGTGCCAGCAGCTTAGTAAGGGGAACTAATGAAAAACTGTTTTTT. Protein product: CASSLVRGTNEKLFF. J is TRBJ1-4 and V is TRBV7-2; a weak D match, TRBD1 (5 bases). The CDR3 has 15 residues. Trimming took off 1 base at V and 1 base at J, with 7 bases between the two ends. The germline gives CDR1 SGHTA, CDR2 FQGNSA.

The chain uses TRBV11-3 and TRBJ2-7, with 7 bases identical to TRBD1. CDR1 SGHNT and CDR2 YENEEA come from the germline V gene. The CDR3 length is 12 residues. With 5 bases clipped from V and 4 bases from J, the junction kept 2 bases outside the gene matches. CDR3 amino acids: CASSETGYEQYF. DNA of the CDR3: TGTGCCAGCAGCGAGACAGGGTACGAGCAGTACTTC.

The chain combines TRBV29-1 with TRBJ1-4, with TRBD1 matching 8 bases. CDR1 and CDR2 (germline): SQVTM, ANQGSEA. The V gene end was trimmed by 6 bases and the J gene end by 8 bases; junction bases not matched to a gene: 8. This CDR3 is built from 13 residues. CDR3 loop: CSVAGQGSEKLFF. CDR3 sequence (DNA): TGCAGCGTGGCCGGACAGGGTAGCGAAAAACTGTTTTTT. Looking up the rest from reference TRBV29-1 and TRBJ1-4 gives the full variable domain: SAVISQKPSRDICQRGTSLTIQCQVDSQVTMMFWYRQQPGQSLTLIATANQGSEATYESGFVIDKFPISRPNLTFSTLTVSNMSPEDSSIYLCSVAGQGSEKLFFGSGTQLSVL.

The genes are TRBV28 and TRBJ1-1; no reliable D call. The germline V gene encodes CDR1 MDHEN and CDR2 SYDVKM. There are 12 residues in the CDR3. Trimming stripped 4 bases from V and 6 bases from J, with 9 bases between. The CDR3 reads CASSSLGSEAFF. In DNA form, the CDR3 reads TGTGCCAGCAGTTCATTGGGTTCTGAAGCTTTCTTT.

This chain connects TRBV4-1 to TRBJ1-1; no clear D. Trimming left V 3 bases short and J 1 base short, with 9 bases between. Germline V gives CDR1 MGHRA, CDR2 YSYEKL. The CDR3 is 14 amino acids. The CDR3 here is CASSHPGRNTEAFF. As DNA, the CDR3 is TGCGCCAGCAGCCACCCGGGGAGGAACACTGAAGCTTTCTTT.

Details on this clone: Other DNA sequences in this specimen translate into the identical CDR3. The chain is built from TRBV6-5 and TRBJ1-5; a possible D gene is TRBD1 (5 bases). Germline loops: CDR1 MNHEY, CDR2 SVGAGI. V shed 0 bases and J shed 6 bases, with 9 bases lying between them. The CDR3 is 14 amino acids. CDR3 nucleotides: TGTGCCAGCAGTTACTCGGGGGGTGGTCAGCCCCAGCATTTT. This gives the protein CASSYSGGGQPQHF.

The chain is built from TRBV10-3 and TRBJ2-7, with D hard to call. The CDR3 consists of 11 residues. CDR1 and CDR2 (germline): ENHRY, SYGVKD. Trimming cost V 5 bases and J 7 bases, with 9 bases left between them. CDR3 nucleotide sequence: TGTGCCATCAGTCAAGGGCAGGAGCAGTACTTC. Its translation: CAISQGQEQYF.

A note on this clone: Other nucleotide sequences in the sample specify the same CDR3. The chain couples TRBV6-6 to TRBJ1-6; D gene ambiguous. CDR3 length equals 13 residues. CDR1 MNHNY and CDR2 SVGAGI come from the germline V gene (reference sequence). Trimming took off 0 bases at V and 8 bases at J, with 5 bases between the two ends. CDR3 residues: CASSYSRDSPLHF. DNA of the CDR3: TGTGCCAGCAGTTACTCGAGGGATTCACCCCTCCACTTT.

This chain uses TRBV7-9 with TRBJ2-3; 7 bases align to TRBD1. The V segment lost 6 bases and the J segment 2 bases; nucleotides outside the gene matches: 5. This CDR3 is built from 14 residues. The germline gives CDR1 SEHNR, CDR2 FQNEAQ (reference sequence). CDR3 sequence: CASRPGQYTDTQYF. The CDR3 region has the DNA TGTGCCAGCAGACCGGGACAGTACACAGATACGCAGTATTTT. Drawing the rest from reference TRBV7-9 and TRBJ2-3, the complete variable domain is DTGVSQNPRHKITKRGQNVTFRCDPISEHNRLYWYRQTLGQGPEFLTYFQNEAQLEKSRLLSDRFSAERPKGSFSTLEIQRTEQGDSAMYLCASRPGQYTDTQYFGPGTRLTVL.

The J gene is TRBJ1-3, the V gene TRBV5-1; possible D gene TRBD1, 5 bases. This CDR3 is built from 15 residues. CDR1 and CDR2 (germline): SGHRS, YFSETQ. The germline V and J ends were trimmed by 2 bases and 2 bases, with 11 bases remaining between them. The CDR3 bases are TGCGCCAGCAGCTTCGGGACTCCCGCTGGAAACACCATATATTTT. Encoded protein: CASSFGTPAGNTIYF.

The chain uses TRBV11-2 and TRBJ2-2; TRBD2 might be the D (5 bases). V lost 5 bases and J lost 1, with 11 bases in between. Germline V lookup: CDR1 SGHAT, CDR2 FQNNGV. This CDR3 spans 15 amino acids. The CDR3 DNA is TGTGCCAGCAGCATTGGACTCATGAACACCGGGGAGCTGTTTTTT. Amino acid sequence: CASSIGLMNTGELFF.

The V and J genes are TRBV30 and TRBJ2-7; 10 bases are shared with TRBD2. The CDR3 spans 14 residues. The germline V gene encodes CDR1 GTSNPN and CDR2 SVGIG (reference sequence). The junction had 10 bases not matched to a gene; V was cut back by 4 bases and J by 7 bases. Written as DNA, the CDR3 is TGTGCCTGGAATCCTAGCGGGGGAGAGAGGGAGCAGTACTTC. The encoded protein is CAWNPSGGEREQYF.

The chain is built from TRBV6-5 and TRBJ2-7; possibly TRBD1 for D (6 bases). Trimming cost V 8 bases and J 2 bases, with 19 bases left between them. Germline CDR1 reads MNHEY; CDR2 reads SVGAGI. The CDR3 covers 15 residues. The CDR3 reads CASSRSGTSPYEQYF. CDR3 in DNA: TGTGCCAGCTCCCGTTCCGGGACATCCCCCTACGAGCAGTACTTC.

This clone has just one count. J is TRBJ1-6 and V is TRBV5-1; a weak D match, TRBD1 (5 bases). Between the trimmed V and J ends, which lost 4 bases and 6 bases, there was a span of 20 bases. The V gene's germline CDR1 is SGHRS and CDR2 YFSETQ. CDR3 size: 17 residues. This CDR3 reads CASSLETAVSSNSPLHF. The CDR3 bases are TGCGCCAGCAGCCTAGAGACAGCCGTCTCGAGTAATTCACCCCTCCACTTT.

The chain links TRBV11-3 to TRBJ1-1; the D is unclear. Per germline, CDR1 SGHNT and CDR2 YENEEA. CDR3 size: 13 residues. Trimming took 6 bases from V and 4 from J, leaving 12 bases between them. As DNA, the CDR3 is TGTGCCAGCAGTCCCGGGTCGGGCACTGAAGCTTTCTTT. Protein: CASSPGSGTEAFF.

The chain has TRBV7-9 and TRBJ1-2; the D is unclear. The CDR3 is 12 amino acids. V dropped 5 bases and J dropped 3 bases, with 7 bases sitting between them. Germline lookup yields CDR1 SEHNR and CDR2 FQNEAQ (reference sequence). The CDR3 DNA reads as TGTGCCAGCAGCCTAGATTACTATGGCTACACCTTC. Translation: CASSLDYYGYTF.

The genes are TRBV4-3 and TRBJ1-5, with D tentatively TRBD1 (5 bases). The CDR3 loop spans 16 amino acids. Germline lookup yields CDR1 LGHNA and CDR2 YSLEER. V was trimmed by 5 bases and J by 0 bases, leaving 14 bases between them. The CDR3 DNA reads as TGCGCCAGCAGCGCCGACAGAAGATATAGCAATCAGCCCCAGCATTTT. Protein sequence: CASSADRRYSNQPQHF.

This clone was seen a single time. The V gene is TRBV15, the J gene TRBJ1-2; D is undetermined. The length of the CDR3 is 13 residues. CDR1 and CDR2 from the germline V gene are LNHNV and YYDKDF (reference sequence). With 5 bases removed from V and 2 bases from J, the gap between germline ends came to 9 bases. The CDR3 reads CATSPDFNYGYTF. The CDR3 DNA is TGTGCCACCAGCCCGGACTTCAACTATGGCTACACCTTC.

In nucleotides, the CDR3 is TGTGCCAGAAGCTTCAATTCTTTGGGGCATAATTTTAACTATGGCTACACCTTC. This sequence encodes CARSFNSLGHNFNYGYTF. V is TRBV5-3 and J is TRBJ1-2; D possibly corresponds to TRBD1 (5 bases). TRBV5-3 is known as an ORF, though its function is uncertain. The V end lost 2 bases, the J end lost 1 base, and 21 bases lay between the germline ends. The CDR3 has 18 amino acids.

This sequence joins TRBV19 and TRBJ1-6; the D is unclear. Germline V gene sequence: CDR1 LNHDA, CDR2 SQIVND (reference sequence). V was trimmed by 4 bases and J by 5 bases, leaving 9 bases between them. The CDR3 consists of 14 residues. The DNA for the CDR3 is TGTGCCAGTAGTACCGGGCAAGATAATTCACCCCTCCACTTT. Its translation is CASSTGQDNSPLHF.

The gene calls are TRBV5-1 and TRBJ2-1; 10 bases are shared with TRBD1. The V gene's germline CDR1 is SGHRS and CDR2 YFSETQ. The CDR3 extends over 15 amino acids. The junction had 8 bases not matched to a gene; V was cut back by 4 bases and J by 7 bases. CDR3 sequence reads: CASSNGTGAGNEQFF. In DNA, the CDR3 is TGCGCCAGCAGCAACGGGACAGGGGCTGGGAATGAGCAGTTCTTC.

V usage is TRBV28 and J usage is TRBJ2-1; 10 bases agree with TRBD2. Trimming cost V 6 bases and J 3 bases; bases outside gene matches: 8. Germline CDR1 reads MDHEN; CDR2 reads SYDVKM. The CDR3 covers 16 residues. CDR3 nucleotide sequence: TGTGCCAGCAGCCTAGAACTAGCGGGGAACTACAATGAGCAGTTCTTC. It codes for CASSLELAGNYNEQFF.

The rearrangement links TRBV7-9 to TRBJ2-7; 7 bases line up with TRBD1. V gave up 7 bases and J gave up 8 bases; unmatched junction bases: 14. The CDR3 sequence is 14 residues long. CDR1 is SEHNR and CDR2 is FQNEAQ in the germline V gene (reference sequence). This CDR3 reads CASTMGTEASKQYF. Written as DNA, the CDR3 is TGTGCCAGCACCATGGGGACAGAGGCCTCCAAGCAGTACTTC.

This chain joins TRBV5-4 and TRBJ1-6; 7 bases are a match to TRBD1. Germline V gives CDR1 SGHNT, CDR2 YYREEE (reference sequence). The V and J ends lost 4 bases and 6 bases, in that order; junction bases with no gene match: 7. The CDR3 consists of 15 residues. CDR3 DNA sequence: TGTGCCAGCAGCGCGACAGGGACTGGTAATTCACCCCTCCACTTT. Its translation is CASSATGTGNSPLHF.

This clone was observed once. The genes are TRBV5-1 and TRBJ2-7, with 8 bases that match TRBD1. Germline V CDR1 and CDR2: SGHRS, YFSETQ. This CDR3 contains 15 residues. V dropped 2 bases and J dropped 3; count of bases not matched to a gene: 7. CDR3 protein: CASSLGQGSVYEQYF. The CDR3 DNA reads TGCGCCAGCAGCTTAGGACAGGGTAGTGTCTACGAGCAGTACTTC.

Written as DNA, the CDR3 is TGTGCCAGCAGCCGAAGACTAGCGGGGTTCACAGATACGCAGTATTTT. Encoded protein: CASSRRLAGFTDTQYF. The V gene is TRBV27, the J gene TRBJ2-3; 11 nucleotides line up with TRBD2. In germline, CDR1 is MNHEY, CDR2 SMNVEV (reference sequence). V was pared by 6 bases and J by 2 bases, with 7 bases of the junction left unmatched. This CDR3 region has 16 residues.

CDR3 nucleotide sequence: TGCGCCAGCAGCTTGGATCCAGGATTCTCCTACGAGCAGTACTTC. It yields the protein CASSLDPGFSYEQYF. The chain combines TRBV5-1 with TRBJ2-7; D remains ambiguous. CDR1 is SGHRS and CDR2 is YFSETQ in the germline V gene. The CDR3 has 15 amino acids. Trimming removed 0 bases from V and 0 bases from J, with 10 bases in between.

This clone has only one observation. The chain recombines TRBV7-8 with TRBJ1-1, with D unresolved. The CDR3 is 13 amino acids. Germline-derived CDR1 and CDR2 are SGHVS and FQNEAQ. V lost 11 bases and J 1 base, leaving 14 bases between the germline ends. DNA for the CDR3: TGTGCCGGAGCAATTGGGAGGAACACTGAAGCTTTCTTT. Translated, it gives CAGAIGRNTEAFF.

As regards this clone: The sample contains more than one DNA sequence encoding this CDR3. The CDR3 bases are TGTGCCAGCAGCTTGGGACAGGCGTCCTACGAGCAGTACTTC. Protein sequence: CASSLGQASYEQYF. The chain uses TRBV7-2 and TRBJ2-7, with 8 bases lining up with TRBD1. The CDR3 length is 14 residues. In germline, CDR1 is SGHTA, CDR2 FQGNSA. J lost 1 base, V lost 3 bases, and 2 bases had no gene match.

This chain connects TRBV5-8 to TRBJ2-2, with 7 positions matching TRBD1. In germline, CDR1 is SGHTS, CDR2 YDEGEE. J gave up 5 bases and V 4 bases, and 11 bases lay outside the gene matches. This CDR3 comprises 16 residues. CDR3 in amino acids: CASSREGAPGTGELFF. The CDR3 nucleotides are TGTGCCAGCAGCCGAGAGGGGGCCCCGGGAACCGGGGAGCTGTTTTTT. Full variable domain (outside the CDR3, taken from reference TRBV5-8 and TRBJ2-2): EAGVTQSPTHLIKTRGQQATLRCSPISGHTSVYWYQQALGLGLQFLLWYDEGEERNRGNFPPRFSGRQFPNYSSELNVNALELEDSALYLCASSREGAPGTGELFFGEGSRLTVL.

This CDR3 is CASSYPDRGRDSPLHF. The CDR3 nucleotides read TGTGCCAGCAGTTACCCCGACAGGGGTAGAGATTCACCCCTCCACTTT. V gene TRBV6-5 combines with J gene TRBJ1-6; TRBD1 aligns across 8 bases. CDR3 length: 16 residues. Germline CDR1 reads MNHEY; CDR2 reads SVGAGI. V trimming: 2 bases; J trimming: 8 bases; junction bases outside the gene matches: 8.

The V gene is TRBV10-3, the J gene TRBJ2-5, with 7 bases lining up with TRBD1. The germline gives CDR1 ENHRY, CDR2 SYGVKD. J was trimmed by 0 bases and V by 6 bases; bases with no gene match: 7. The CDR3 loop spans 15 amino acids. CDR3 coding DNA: TGTGCCATCAGGCCGGACAGGAGCAACCAAGAGACCCAGTACTTC. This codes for CAIRPDRSNQETQYF.